This entry lists 20 T cell receptor beta chains sequenced from one sample in a study of shared clonotypes between healthy human individuals. Sequenced by immunoSEQ multiplex PCR; TCRdb stores in-frame clones only, minus some. The sample has fewer than 400,000 clones; approximately 79% are singletons. The sequenced sample was memory CD4+ T cells sorted from blood. The subset is: CD45RA-negative fraction. These receptors were taken from a man aged 25-45 years in good health.

The CDR3 bases are TGTGCCAGCAAAGGGGCAGGGAAGGCCTCTGGAAACACCATATATTTT. Translation: CASKGAGKASGNTIYF. The V and J genes are TRBV7-2 and TRBJ1-3; tentatively, D is TRBD1 (5 bases). Germline V gene data show CDR1 as SGHTA and CDR2 as FQGNSA. The CDR3 sequence is 16 residues long. V shed 7 bases and J shed 0 bases, with 16 bases lying between them. The entire variable domain, with the rest obtained from reference TRBV7-2 and TRBJ1-3, is as follows: GAGVSQSPSNKVTEKGKDVELRCDPISGHTALYWYRQSLGQGLEFLIYFQGNSAPDKSGLPSDRFSAERTGGSVSTLTIQRTQQEDSAVYLCASKGAGKASGNTIYFGEGSWLTVV.

The chain carries TRBV5-1 and TRBJ2-3; no clear D. CDR1 is SGHRS, CDR2 YFSETQ, per germline. V lost 2 bases and J 2 bases, leaving 12 bases between the germline ends. CDR3 length equals 15 residues. For the CDR3, the DNA is TGCGCCAGCAGCTTAAGAGCACGATCCACAGATACGCAGTATTTT. Translation: CASSLRARSTDTQYF.

Notes on this clone: The sample carries other DNA sequences with the same CDR3. This rearrangement joins TRBV7-9 to TRBJ2-3, with D unclear. The CDR3 contains 11 residues. Germline CDR1 is SEHNR and CDR2 is FQNEAQ (reference sequence). V was pared by 3 bases and J by 6 bases, with 4 bases between. The CDR3 DNA follows: TGTGCCAGCAGCTTCGCGGATACGCAGTATTTT. Amino acids: CASSFADTQYF.

CDR3 sequence (DNA): TGTGCCAGCAGTGACGCGGGACTCCCCTCCGAGCAGTACTTC. Protein: CASSDAGLPSEQYF. The chain has TRBV2 and TRBJ2-7, with D possibly being TRBD2 (6 bases). This CDR3 comprises 14 residues. Trimming removed 3 bases from V and 6 bases from J, with 15 bases in between. Germline lookup yields CDR1 SNHLY and CDR2 FYNNEI. Full variable domain (rest looked up from reference TRBV2 and TRBJ2-7): EPEVTQTPSHQVTQMGQEVILRCVPISNHLYFYWYRQILGQKVEFLVSFYNNEISEKSEIFDDQFSVERPDGSNFTLKIRSTKLEDSAMYFCASSDAGLPSEQYFGPGTRLTVT.

This clone was found a few times. The chain couples TRBV28 to TRBJ1-4, with D unresolved. The CDR3 has 15 residues. The germline V and J ends were trimmed by 5 bases and 0 bases, with 10 bases remaining between them. The germline CDR1 and CDR2 sequences are MDHEN and SYDVKM. The CDR3 is CASSTLGATNEKLFF. In nucleotides, the CDR3 is TGTGCCAGCAGTACTCTTGGTGCAACTAATGAAAAACTGTTTTTT. Using reference TRBV28 and TRBJ1-4 for the parts outside the CDR3, the full variable domain is DVKVTQSSRYLVKRTGEKVFLECVQDMDHENMFWYRQDPGLGLRLIYFSYDVKMKEKGDIPEGYSVSREKKERFSLILESASTNQTSMYLCASSTLGATNEKLFFGSGTQLSVL.

The sample holds a few counts of this clone. The V gene is TRBV5-6, the J gene TRBJ2-3, with 10 bases that match TRBD2. The junction had 7 bases not matched to a gene; V was cut back by 4 bases and J by 5 bases. This CDR3 comprises 15 residues. Germline-derived CDR1 and CDR2 are SGHDT and YYEEEE. The CDR3: CASSLTGTSVDTQYF. Written as DNA, the CDR3 is TGTGCCAGCAGCCTCACCGGGACTAGCGTAGATACGCAGTATTTT.

Points on this clone: A read error may account for a junction end that differs from germline. The J gene is TRBJ2-7, the V gene TRBV5-4; either TRBD1 or TRBD2 may fit D (5 bases each). Germline loops: CDR1 SGHNT, CDR2 YYREEE (reference sequence). The CDR3 covers 13 residues. CDR3 coding DNA: TGTGCCAGCAGCCTAGGGACCTCAGGGACCAAAGACTTC. Translation: CASSLGTSGTKDF.

J is TRBJ2-1 and V is TRBV27; 7 bases match TRBD2. The CDR3 spans 16 residues. From germline, CDR1 is MNHEY and CDR2 SMNVEV (reference sequence). Unmatched junction bases numbered 14, after V lost 4 bases and J lost 8 bases. CDR3 sequence: CASSSPPSGKGDEQFF. As DNA, the CDR3 is TGTGCCAGCAGTTCCCCACCGAGCGGGAAAGGTGATGAGCAGTTCTTC.

This clone has more than one count but fewer than ten. V gene TRBV6-5 combines with J gene TRBJ2-7; 7 bases fit TRBD1. The CDR3 runs 13 residues. Trimming removed 4 bases from V and 9 bases from J; junction bases left unmatched: 9. The germline gives CDR1 MNHEY, CDR2 SVGAGI. The CDR3 is CASSSHRGLAQYF. The CDR3 nucleotides are TGTGCCAGCAGTTCGCACAGGGGTTTAGCGCAGTACTTC.

This sequence joins TRBV12-5 and TRBJ2-3; 7 nucleotides agree with TRBD2. V shed 5 bases, J shed 6 bases, and the junction held 2 bases outside the gene matches. Germline V gene lookup returns CDR1 LGHNT and CDR2 FRNRAP. CDR3 size: 12 residues. Here the CDR3 DNA reads TGTGCTAGTGGTATTAGCGGGGATACGCAGTATTTT. This encodes CASGISGDTQYF. Supplemented by reference TRBV12-5 and TRBJ2-3, the full variable domain reads DARVTQTPRHKVTEMGQEVTMRCQPILGHNTVFWYRQTMMQGLELLAYFRNRAPLDDSGMPKDRFSAEMPDATLATLKIQPSEPRDSAVYFCASGISGDTQYFGPGTRLTVL.

The CDR3 sequence is CASRGAGGVGRQYF. In DNA, the CDR3 is TGTGCCAGCAGGGGGGCAGGGGGCGTCGGACGGCAGTATTTT. J is TRBJ2-3 and V is TRBV6-5, with 8 bases fitting TRBD1. V lost 6 bases to trimming and J lost 11 bases; unmatched junction nucleotides: 13. Germline CDR1 MNHEY, CDR2 SVGAGI. The CDR3 spans 14 residues.

This clone appeared a few times. The V call is TRBV27, the J call TRBJ2-7; D possibly corresponds to TRBD2 (6 bases). CDR3 length equals 15 residues. Trimming stripped 5 bases from V and 7 bases from J, with 21 bases between. CDR1 is MNHEY and CDR2 is SMNVEV in the germline V gene (reference sequence). The CDR3 DNA sequence: TGTGCCAGCAGTCCTCCGACTAGACGACCTACAGAGCAGTACTTC. This encodes CASSPPTRRPTEQYF.

This clone was seen a handful of times. This chain connects TRBV6-1 to TRBJ1-2; tentatively, D is TRBD1 (6 bases). V was cut by 1 base and J by 4 bases, with 7 bases left in between. The CDR3 length is 13 residues. Germline V gene data show CDR1 as MNHNS and CDR2 as SASEGT. The CDR3 is CASSEEGGYGYTF. CDR3 nucleotide sequence: TGTGCCAGCAGTGAAGAGGGGGGCTATGGCTACACCTTC.

This clone showed up just a few times. J is TRBJ2-5 and V is TRBV5-1; D remains unclear. With 3 bases removed from V and 1 base from J, the gap between germline ends came to 10 bases. This CDR3 has 14 residues. Germline V gene sequence: CDR1 SGHRS, CDR2 YFSETQ. CDR3 region: CASSSAPPQETQYF. Here the CDR3 DNA reads TGCGCCAGCAGCTCTGCCCCACCCCAAGAGACCCAGTACTTC. Variable domain in full (rest from reference TRBV5-1 and TRBJ2-5): KAGVTQTPRYLIKTRGQQVTLSCSPISGHRSVSWYQQTPGQGLQFLFEYFSETQRNKGNFPGRFSGRQFSNSRSEMNVSTLELGDSALYLCASSSAPPQETQYFGPGTRLLVL.

The table lists this clone with a count of one. This chain links TRBV5-1 with TRBJ2-7; D not certain. V lost 0 bases and J lost 3, with 13 bases in between. CDR3 length: 15 residues. CDR1 and CDR2 (germline): SGHRS, YFSETQ. The CDR3 DNA reads TGCGCCAGCAGCTTGGCCTTCGCCCCCAACTACGAGCAGTACTTC. Amino acids: CASSLAFAPNYEQYF.

The chain employs TRBV28 and TRBJ2-7; no definite D call. Germline V gene data show CDR1 as MDHEN and CDR2 as SYDVKM. V lost 9 bases to trimming and J lost 3 bases, with 9 bases between them. The CDR3 is 11 residues long. Here the CDR3 reads CASWGDYEQYF. The CDR3 DNA is TGTGCCAGTTGGGGTGACTACGAGCAGTACTTC.

The V call is TRBV7-2, the J call TRBJ2-5; D gene ambiguous. The germline gives CDR1 SGHTA, CDR2 FQGNSA. V was shortened by 2 bases and J by 2 bases, with 9 bases between the two germline ends. The CDR3 runs to 14 residues. The CDR3 sequence: CASSLRSLQETQYF. The DNA of the CDR3 is TGTGCCAGCAGCTTACGGTCCTTACAAGAGACCCAGTACTTC.

Here the CDR3 DNA reads TGTGCCAGCAGCCCTCGGGACAGGGGGGGGAATGAGCAGTTCTTC. Its translation: CASSPRDRGGNEQFF. The V and J genes are TRBV7-9 and TRBJ2-1; TRBD1 matches 11 bases. This CDR3 is 15 amino acids long. The V gene end was trimmed by 5 bases and the J gene end by 7 bases; junction bases not matched to a gene: 7. Germline V lookup: CDR1 SEHNR, CDR2 FQNEAQ (reference sequence).

V gene TRBV6-6 combines with J gene TRBJ2-3; D is unclear. Germline values: CDR1 MNHNY, CDR2 SVGAGI (reference sequence). The length of the CDR3 is 13 residues. V gave up 7 bases and J gave up 1 base, with 9 bases separating them. CDR3 in amino acids: CASKTRGTDTQYF. The CDR3 coding sequence is TGTGCCAGCAAGACCAGAGGCACAGATACGCAGTATTTT.

This clone was counted between two and nine times. The chain couples TRBV19 to TRBJ2-1; 10 positions match TRBD2. The ends lost 6 bases at V and 2 bases at J; junction bases unmatched: 7. Per the germline V gene, CDR1 is LNHDA and CDR2 is SQIVND (reference sequence). The CDR3 has 16 residues. This CDR3 reads CASRNLAGGTYNEQFF. CDR3 bases: TGTGCCAGTAGAAACTTAGCGGGAGGCACCTACAATGAGCAGTTCTTC.